This TCR beta chain was found in a study of beta chain features in type 1 diabetes. For the study at large: All samples yielded some 110 million examined sorted cells.

V lost 3 bases to trimming and J lost 7 bases; unmatched junction nucleotides: 7. The CDR3 has 15 residues. Germline V gene data show CDR1 as SGHRS and CDR2 as YFSETQ. Every isolated RNA sample was fully reverse transcribed, so sequencing captured expressed TCRB transcripts. Libraries were prepared by immunoSEQ multiplex PCR; TCRdb keeps only in-frame clonotypes and omits some of them. In the table there are under 250,000 clones, 13% to 15% of which are singletons. The sequencing input was naive CD4+ T cells from blood. This receptor was obtained from a middle-aged woman in good health. This chain joins TRBV5-1 and TRBJ1-6; 7 bases line up with TRBD1. The CDR3 DNA is TGCGCCAGCAGCTACCAGACAGGGTCCAATTCACCCCTCCACTTT. Residues: CASSYQTGSNSPLHF.